This T cell receptor (beta chain) is from a study of T cell repertoires in cytomegalovirus infection. The CDR3 runs to 16 residues. Germline V gene data show CDR1 as SGHTA and CDR2 as FQGTGA. This clonotype was recorded once. The germline gene is not matched at one end of the junction; a read error may be the cause. MiXCR, run by TCRdb on the reads, gives a single entry per CDR3 protein. The table includes around 100,000 distinct CDR3 sequences, 15% to 20% detected once. The receptor was derived from a human donor in good health (CMV status not recorded). Some clones in this sample may be carry-over from other donors' samples. Input material: PBMCs. The chain joins TRBV7-3 to TRBJ2-1, with D unresolved. CDR3 amino acids: CASSITVAGFYNEQFF. CDR3 coding DNA: TGTGCCAGCAGCATAACAGTGGCCGGGTTTTACAATGAGCAGTTCTTC.